Presented here are 5 T cell receptor beta chains from one specimen sequenced in a study of shared clonotypes between healthy human individuals. The method was immunoSEQ multiplex PCR; TCRdb's version includes in-frame clones alone and lacks a portion of them. The sample carries about 1 million clones, under 80% recorded once. The sequenced sample consisted of memory CD4+ T cells sorted from blood. As for subset: CD45RA-negative fraction. These receptors all stem from a man aged 18 to 29 in good health.

The V and J genes are TRBV28 and TRBJ2-2; weak D call: TRBD1 (6 bases). CDR1 MDHEN and CDR2 SYDVKM come from the germline V gene. There are 16 residues in the CDR3. V dropped 6 bases and J dropped 1 base, with 15 bases sitting between them. The CDR3 sequence is CASSSQGPKNTGELFF. The DNA of the CDR3 is TGTGCCAGCAGCAGTCAGGGGCCCAAGAACACCGGGGAGCTGTTTTTT. Together with reference TRBV28 and TRBJ2-2, the CDR3 gives the full variable domain: DVKVTQSSRYLVKRTGEKVFLECVQDMDHENMFWYRQDPGLGLRLIYFSYDVKMKEKGDIPEGYSVSREKKERFSLILESASTNQTSMYLCASSSQGPKNTGELFFGEGSRLTVL.

In nucleotides, the CDR3 is TGTGCCAGCAGCTCGCAGGGGAGCTCCTACAATGAGCAGTTCTTC. Its translation: CASSSQGSSYNEQFF. V is TRBV7-3 and J is TRBJ2-1, with D perhaps TRBD1 (6 bases). The CDR3 totals 15 residues. The germline V gene encodes CDR1 SGHTA and CDR2 FQGTGA. Trimming took 4 bases from V and 0 from J, leaving 10 bases between them.

The V call is TRBV7-2, the J call TRBJ1-5; D not certain. This CDR3 is built from 13 residues. Germline CDR1 and CDR2: SGHTA and FQGNSA. Trimming left V 1 base short and J 5 bases short, with 6 bases between. CDR3 nucleotides: TGTGCCAGCAGCTTAGGGTGGGATCAGCCCCAGCATTTT. This sequence encodes CASSLGWDQPQHF.

The chain recombines TRBV29-1 with TRBJ1-4; TRBD1 might be the D (6 bases). Looked up from germline, CDR1 is SQVTM and CDR2 is ANQGSEA. V lost 6 bases and J lost 4, with 12 bases in between. The CDR3 length is 13 residues. Written as DNA, the CDR3 is TGCAGCGTCAGACAGGTCCTTAATGAAAAACTGTTTTTT. This sequence encodes CSVRQVLNEKLFF.

The chain couples TRBV28 to TRBJ2-7; D uncertain. The V end lost 1 base, the J end lost 0 bases, and 4 bases lay between the germline ends. The V gene's germline CDR1 is MDHEN and CDR2 SYDVKM. The length of the CDR3 is 13 residues. This chain's CDR3 is CASSLLYSYEQYF. The CDR3, as DNA: TGTGCCAGCAGTTTATTATACTCCTACGAGCAGTACTTC.